This T cell receptor beta chain was sequenced in a study of blood T cell repertoires in COVID-19 (dated by TCRdb to about 2020). Notes on the research overall: Collaborator samples came from the United States, Italy and Spain and covered acute and convalescent phases of COVID-19. The prospective study material was composed of cDNA or gDNA derived from T cells, B-cell-depleted T cells, or PBMCs. Subjects who had been exposed to COVID-19, were actively infected with it, or had recovered from it provided the deeply sampled blood TCRbeta repertoires that made up the dataset. The repertoires were released in a freely available public database meant as a resource for research on the immune response to SARS-CoV-2. The samples were drawn from two sources: the first 160 participants of the ongoing ImmuneRACE study, and 1,254 subjects contributed by 6 global collaborators. Sample metadata almost always included a de-identified subject ID, COVID-19 status, age in years and sex. Where available, HLA class I and class II types were taken from metadata supplied by the sample provider and were not determined by assay-based typing. On the study overall, not on this receptor specifically: Clinical and demographic metadata were provided uncurated, with the amount varying by source and participant.

From the cysteine through the phenylalanine, the CDR3 covers 19 amino acids. The read is trimmed to its CDR3 DNA, 57 bases read in frame from base 1. Trimming leaves V shorter by 4 bases and J shorter by 0 bases, with the junction holding 6 bases beyond the gene matches. The germline V gene specifies SNHLY as CDR1 and FYNNEI as CDR2. The immunoSEQ Assay, a bias-controlled multiplex PCR, was used to amplify TCRbeta CDR3 regions from genomic DNA. The study's processing was this. The number of nucleated cells in each sample was estimated from the amplification of reference gene primers within the assay. To quantify the absolute abundance of each unique TCRbeta CDR3 rearrangement, sequence reads were collapsed and filtered. For each sample, productive Simpson clonality was calculated as the square root of Simpson's diversity index over productive rearrangements. TCRdb took this table from immuneACCESS and kept in-frame rearrangements with V and J called. Such tables lack part of the clones; where checked against another copy, unresolved V genes explain under half of the gap, and the rest is unexplained. Clone size and the V and J calls come from that table; the DNA yielded D and trimming. The sample table records roughly 250,000 clones; more than 75% of these occur just once. The ten biggest clones cover about 3.3% of the sample.

In the prospective study, participants were 18 to 89 years old, resided in approximately 25 geographic areas of the United States, and were enrolled through a virtual design. In the prospective study, cohorts were assigned on the basis of participant-reported clinical history obtained from a screening survey and a study questionnaire. Mobile phlebotomists in the prospective study collected whole blood, serum and a nasopharyngeal or oropharyngeal swab from every participant. Over a roughly two-month period, participants in the prospective study had the option of providing additional blood draws and questionnaires. Before DNA extraction, blood samples from the prospective study were shipped at room temperature or frozen. This clone was recorded only once. What this receptor recognizes is not known. Base qualities were left out, and no much larger clone turns up one base away.

Sequencing input: PBMCs or T cells enriched from blood (not recorded which). The chain employs TRBV2 and TRBJ2-1; TRBD2 lines up with 16 middle nucleotides. The origin of this receptor is a middle-aged woman with acute COVID-19. The base sequence is TGTGCCAGCAGTGCGGGACTAGCGGGAGGGCCGAGCTCCTACAATGAGCAGTTCTTC. Its translation is CASSAGLAGGPSSYNEQFF.